This T cell receptor (beta chain) stems from a study of beta chain features in type 1 diabetes. Study-level background: The patient and healthy donor groups were comparable for age, gender and cell yields.

The isolated RNA, all of it, was reverse transcribed, so expressed TCRB transcripts were what got sequenced. Method: immunoSEQ multiplex PCR; TCRdb's copy keeps in-frame clones and lacks some. The data show 400,000 to 600,000 clones, around 30% seen once. The CDR3 loop spans 16 amino acids. CDR1 and CDR2 from the germline V gene are ENHRY and SYGVKD. V shed 0 bases, J shed 2 bases, and the junction held 5 bases outside the gene matches. Donors contributed one heparinised blood draw apiece, averaging approximately 120 mL. This receptor was taken from a man between 18 and 29 years old in good health. The chain has TRBV10-3 and TRBJ2-7; 9 bases agree with TRBD1. Sequenced input: naive CD4+ T cells from blood. This CDR3 is CAISESWDRVPYEQYF. For the CDR3, the DNA is TGTGCCATCAGTGAGTCTTGGGACAGGGTACCCTACGAGCAGTACTTC.